This TCR beta chain stems from a study of blood T cell repertoires in COVID-19. Assay used: immunoSEQ multiplex PCR; TCRdb lists only in-frame clones, some missing. This sample has 95,000 to 110,000 clones; roughly nine tenths occur once, and the top ten carry around 5.5%. The CDR3 runs 16 residues. Germline values: CDR1 LNHNV, CDR2 YYDKDF (reference sequence). Trimming took 1 base from V and 3 from J; bases not matched to a gene: 3. The sequencing input was peripheral blood. This TCR came from a human donor in a cohort sampled during active COVID-19. This chain links TRBV15 with TRBJ1-4, with 9 nucleotides matching TRBD1. The CDR3 nucleotides are TGTGCCACCAGCAGAGGGGGACAGGGTGCTAATGAAAAACTGTTTTTT. It specifies CATSRGGQGANEKLFF.